The 8 T cell receptor beta chains given below trace back to one sample, sequenced in a study of shared clonotypes between healthy human individuals. Sequencing used immunoSEQ multiplex PCR; TCRdb keeps in-frame clones, though not all of them. The sample holds about 1 million clones, approximately 70% seen once. The sample comprised memory CD4+ T cells sorted from blood. Noted subset: CD45RA-negative fraction. Every receptor here comes from a man in his late teens or twenties in good health.

The rearrangement uses TRBV11-2 and TRBJ2-3; D perhaps matches TRBD2 (6 bases). CDR1 SGHAT and CDR2 FQNNGV come from the germline V gene. The CDR3 consists of 15 residues. Trimming shortened V by 5 bases and J by 0 bases, and 12 bases separated the two germline ends. CDR3 coding DNA: TGTGCCAGCAGCCCTGTGGGGACTAGCACAGATACGCAGTATTTT. Amino acids: CASSPVGTSTDTQYF.

The CDR3 reads CASSFDRGDTGELFF. The CDR3 DNA is TGTGCCAGCAGCTTTGACAGGGGAGACACCGGGGAGCTGTTTTTT. The rearrangement uses TRBV12-1 and TRBJ2-2; no check of the table's D call, TRBD1, against the DNA was made. TRBV12-1 is listed as a pseudogene. This CDR3 is 15 amino acids long.

The count of this clone is one. V is TRBV15 and J is TRBJ1-2; a weak D match, TRBD1 (5 bases). V was shortened by 0 bases and J by 2 bases, with 10 bases between the two germline ends. The CDR3 runs 15 residues. The germline V gene has CDR1 LNHNV and CDR2 YYDKDF (reference sequence). CDR3 nucleotide sequence: TGTGCCACCAGCAGAGATCAACAGGCAAACTATGGCTACACCTTC. Translating it yields CATSRDQQANYGYTF.

This clone was counted many times. V and J are TRBV7-2 and TRBJ2-7, with 13 bases that match TRBD2. Unmatched junction bases numbered 5, after V lost 3 bases and J lost 6 bases. Germline V CDR1 and CDR2: SGHTA, FQGNSA. The CDR3 is made up of 15 amino acids. In DNA form, the CDR3 reads TGTGCCAGCAGCTTCCGGACTAGCGGGAGCGGCGAGCAGTACTTC. The encoded protein is CASSFRTSGSGEQYF.

J is TRBJ2-7 and V is TRBV6-1; D remains ambiguous. Trimming removed 10 bases from V and 1 base from J, with 14 bases in between. The CDR3 has 13 residues. Germline values: CDR1 MNHNS, CDR2 SASEGT. CDR3 DNA sequence: TGTGCCACCGGGCCCCTCAAGTCCTACGAGCAGTACTTC. Translation: CATGPLKSYEQYF.

This clone is a singleton in its sample. V is TRBV6-6 and J is TRBJ2-7; 7 nucleotides match TRBD1. This CDR3 has 12 amino acids. Germline values: CDR1 MNHNY, CDR2 SVGAGI (reference sequence). J lost 6 bases, V lost 7 bases, and 6 bases had no gene match. For the CDR3, the DNA is TGTGCCAGCACCAGACAGGGCTCCGAGCAGTACTTC. Translating it yields CASTRQGSEQYF.

The V call is TRBV5-5, the J call TRBJ2-1, with D possibly TRBD2 on 5 matching bases. This CDR3 has 14 residues. V lost 5 bases to trimming and J lost 2 bases, with 11 bases between them. The germline gives CDR1 SGHKS, CDR2 YYEKEE (reference sequence). The CDR3 here is CASSPTGTYNEQFF. The CDR3 region has the DNA TGTGCCAGCAGTCCTACCGGGACCTACAATGAGCAGTTCTTC.

The chain combines TRBV7-2 with TRBJ1-6; maybe TRBD1 (5 bases). The CDR3 loop spans 15 amino acids. Germline V lookup: CDR1 SGHTA, CDR2 FQGNSA. The V and J ends lost 1 base and 10 bases respectively, with 14 bases between them. The CDR3 coding sequence is TGTGCCAGCAGCTTAGATTTGGGGGTGAGGTCACCCCTCCACTTT. Protein sequence: CASSLDLGVRSPLHF.